This T cell receptor beta chain was sequenced for a study of technical replicates of blood from a few donors. Assay: immunoSEQ multiplex PCR; the TCRdb copy retains only in-frame clones and omits some. The sample has roughly 79,000 clones; about 94% are singletons. The ends lost 0 bases at V and 5 bases at J; junction bases unmatched: 11. Germline loops: CDR1 GTSNPN, CDR2 SVGIG (reference sequence). CDR3 size: 17 residues. The sequence was collected from a human donor in good health. Sequenced material: T cells isolated from PBMCs. V usage is TRBV30 and J usage is TRBJ1-2; TRBD1 matches at 11 bases. The CDR3 here is CAWSVPSGTGGSYGYTF. Here the CDR3 DNA reads TGTGCCTGGAGTGTACCTTCGGGGACAGGGGGGAGTTATGGCTACACCTTC.